This T cell receptor beta chain was retrieved from a study of shared clonotypes between healthy human individuals. Study-wide background: Donors had three CD4 naive, three CD4 memory, two CD8 naive and one CD8 memory plate apiece.

As for this clone: Its antigen is unidentified.

Germline V gene data show CDR1 as SGHNT and CDR2 as YENEEA. With 5 bases removed from V and 2 bases from J, the gap between germline ends came to 12 bases. The CDR3 has 15 residues. Every donor, a Caucasian adult, lived in Nashville, Tennessee. Researchers divided each subset's genomic DNA evenly across several immunoSEQ plates. Sequencing was performed with immunoSEQ multiplex PCR; in TCRdb, only in-frame clones are kept and a portion is missing. Of a few million clones detected, approximately 94% appear once; the ten largest clones hold roughly 0.13%. General observations from the study: Sequencing depth was predicted to influence how clonotypes are shared among donors.

V and J are TRBV11-3 and TRBJ2-2, with D maybe TRBD1 (6 bases). This clonotype originated in a man between 18 and 29 years old in good health. Sequenced input: naive CD4+ T cells sorted from blood. Subset of the sample: CD45RA+ positively selected. CDR3 residues: CASSPGQINTGELFF. In DNA form, the CDR3 reads TGTGCCAGCAGCCCTGGACAGATAAACACCGGGGAGCTGTTTTTT.